The rows below give T cell receptor beta chains drawn from one sample of a study of blood T cells in healthy people across ages. TCRdb reprocessed the 5' RACE reads via MiXCR and lists one record per CDR3 protein. The profile shows approximately 1,700,000 distinct CDR3 sequences, about two fifths of them singletons. The specimen sequenced was blood. These receptors were taken from a human donor in good health. CDR3s include the opening cysteine and the closing phenylalanine or tryptophan. The D gene is left open where the match is weak. Some rows have no size entry. The others give once, few or many, or a class for an expanded clone.

j_call,v_call,d_call,clone_size,cdr3_aa,cdr3_nt
TRBJ2-3,TRBV7-2,NA,few,CASTERSGGGDTQYF,TGTGCCAGCACCGAACGTTCCGGGGGCGGAGATACGCAGTATTTT
TRBJ2-7,TRBV6-6,NA,NA,CASRNSDSYEQYF,TGTGCCAGCAGAAACAGCGATTCCTACGAGCAGTACTTC
TRBJ2-5,TRBV10-3,TRBD2,NA,CAISDASGGGETQYF,TGTGCCATCAGTGACGCTAGCGGGGGAGGAGAGACCCAGTACTTC
TRBJ2-5,TRBV11-3,NA,NA,CASSPFTGKAREQYF,TGTGCCAGCAGCCCATTTACGGGGAAGGCAAGGGAGCAGTACTTC
TRBJ2-5,TRBV12-3/TRBV12-4,NA,NA,CASSLNRGVRETQYF,TGTGCCAGCAGTTTAAATCGGGGAGTAAGGGAGACCCAGTACTTC
TRBJ1-2,TRBV24-1,NA,few,CATSDLGLNYGYTF,TGTGCCACCAGTGATCTCGGACTAAACTATGGCTACACCTTC
TRBJ1-2,TRBV7-3,NA,few,CASSTNRVHYGYTF,TGTGCCAGCAGCACCAACAGGGTTCACTATGGCTACACCTTC
TRBJ2-2,TRBV5-4,NA,few,CASSWGGTGELFF,TGTGCCAGCAGCTGGGGCGGCACCGGGGAGCTGTTTTTT
TRBJ2-3,TRBV7-2,TRBD2,few,CASSPGPGLAGETQYF,TGTGCCAGCAGCCCTGGCCCGGGACTAGCGGGGGAGACGCAGTATTTT
TRBJ2-1,TRBV7-3,NA,few,CASSLSQGRVDEQFF,TGTGCCAGCAGCTTATCGCAGGGAAGGGTCGATGAGCAGTTCTTC
TRBJ2-7,TRBV4-3,NA,NA,CASSARPLGVYEQYF,TGCGCCAGCAGCGCCCGTCCCCTAGGGGTCTACGAGCAGTACTTC
TRBJ2-5,TRBV7-3,NA,once,CASSLPYRETQYF,TGTGCCAGCAGCTTACCTTACCGAGAGACCCAGTACTTC
TRBJ2-7,TRBV7-2,TRBD2,NA,CASSFSSGNSYEQYF,TGTGCCAGCAGCTTTTCCAGCGGGAATTCCTACGAGCAGTACTTC
TRBJ1-1,TRBV6-1,NA,few,CASSEVGDNTEAFF,TGTGCCAGCAGTGAAGTAGGGGACAACACTGAAGCTTTCTTT
TRBJ2-6,TRBV5-1,NA,NA,CASSLEVGGGYIFSGANVLTF,TGCGCCAGCAGCTTGGAAGTCGGTGGGGGCTACATCTTCTCTGGGGCCAACGTCCTGACTTTC
TRBJ2-7,TRBV20-1,TRBD2,NA,CSARDLRGLAYEQYF,TGCAGTGCTAGAGATCTAAGGGGACTAGCATACGAGCAGTACTTC
TRBJ2-1,TRBV15,NA,few,CATSAGRLSSYNEQFF,TGTGCCACCAGCGCCGGACGACTAAGCTCCTACAATGAGCAGTTCTTC
TRBJ1-2,TRBV29-1,NA,NA,CSVEPSFNYGYTF,TGCAGCGTTGAGCCCAGTTTCAACTATGGCTACACCTTC
TRBJ1-1,TRBV12-3/TRBV12-4,NA,few,CASSPLQLMNTEAFF,TGTGCCAGCAGCCCTTTACAGCTTATGAACACTGAAGCTTTCTTT
TRBJ1-1,TRBV9,NA,NA,CASSSRLGATEAFF,TGTGCCAGCAGCTCGAGACTGGGGGCCACTGAAGCTTTCTTT
TRBJ2-1,TRBV11-3,NA,few,CASSLLPLGEQFF,TGTGCCAGCAGCTTACTTCCTCTTGGGGAGCAGTTCTTC
TRBJ1-1,TRBV5-1,TRBD1,NA,CASAYRTGQNTEAFF,TGCGCCAGCGCATATCGGACAGGGCAGAACACTGAAGCTTTCTTT
TRBJ2-7,TRBV12-3/TRBV12-4,TRBD1,NA,CASTPDRTTYEEYF,TGTGCCAGCACCCCGGACAGGACCACCTACGAGGAGTACTTC
TRBJ2-1,TRBV4-3,NA,NA,CASSQMYNEQFF,TGCGCCAGCAGCCAAATGTACAATGAGCAGTTCTTC
TRBJ2-7,TRBV20-1,TRBD1,NA,CSAPRTGVDEQYF,TGCAGTGCTCCCCGGACAGGGGTGGACGAGCAGTACTTC
TRBJ1-1,TRBV5-1,NA,once,CASSLVMGNTEAFF,TGCGCCAGCAGCTTGGTTATGGGCAACACTGAAGCTTTCTTT
TRBJ2-1,TRBV12-5,NA,few,CASGFTYQGGSYNEQFF,TGTGCTAGTGGGTTCACATATCAGGGTGGGTCCTACAATGAGCAGTTCTTC
TRBJ1-5,TRBV7-9,NA,few,CASSTLQGSQPQHF,TGTGCCAGCAGCACACTCCAGGGTAGTCAGCCCCAGCATTTT
TRBJ1-1,TRBV7-2,TRBD1,NA,CASSSRPTGGRNTEAFF,TGTGCCAGCAGCTCAAGACCCACAGGGGGTAGGAACACTGAAGCTTTCTTT
TRBJ2-7,TRBV27,NA,few,CASSSVAGSHEQYF,TGTGCCAGCAGTTCGGTAGCAGGGTCTCACGAGCAGTACTTC
TRBJ1-5,TRBV25-1,NA,NA,CAGSESGLEDTINQPQHF,TGTGCCGGCAGTGAATCGGGGCTAGAGGACACAATAAATCAGCCCCAGCATTTT
TRBJ1-2,TRBV20-1,TRBD1,NA,CSANQRTGTRHGYTF,TGCAGTGCTAACCAAAGGACAGGGACTAGGCACGGCTACACCTTC
TRBJ2-1,TRBV2,TRBD2,few,CASSDWRGEQFF,TGTGCCAGCAGTGATTGGCGGGGGGAGCAGTTCTTC
TRBJ2-7,TRBV28,TRBD1,NA,CASSLATGTRPYEQYF,TGTGCCAGCAGTTTAGCGACAGGGACCAGGCCCTACGAGCAGTACTTC
TRBJ2-3,TRBV4-2,TRBD2,NA,CTSSQVAGVGGTDTQYF,TGTACCAGCAGCCAAGTCGCGGGGGTGGGAGGCACAGATACGCAGTATTTT
TRBJ2-5,TRBV7-2,NA,NA,CASSLALASGQETQYF,TGTGCCAGCAGCTTGGCCCTAGCGTCGGGCCAAGAGACCCAGTACTTC
TRBJ2-6,TRBV7-3,NA,NA,CASSLSNGISGANVLTF,TGTGCCAGCAGCCTCTCAAATGGGATTTCTGGGGCCAACGTCCTGACTTTC
TRBJ1-1,TRBV7-2,NA,NA,CASSFQSGEAFF,TGTGCCAGCAGCTTCCAATCAGGTGAAGCTTTCTTT
TRBJ1-5,TRBV4-1,NA,NA,CASSPVGGRVQPQHF,TGCGCCAGCAGCCCCGTAGGGGGTAGGGTTCAGCCCCAGCATTTT
TRBJ1-2,TRBV25-1,NA,few,CASSEFGLSYGYTF,TGTGCCAGCAGTGAATTCGGGCTAAGCTATGGCTACACCTTC
TRBJ2-3,TRBV12-3/TRBV12-4,NA,NA,CASSLESTGAGGTQYF,TGTGCCAGCAGTTTAGAGTCGACGGGAGCGGGTGGTACGCAGTATTTT
TRBJ1-1,TRBV11-2,NA,NA,CASSLGTSYEAFF,TGTGCCAGCAGCTTAGGCACGTCCTATGAAGCTTTCTTT
TRBJ2-5,TRBV27,TRBD2,few,CASRPARGTFQETQYF,TGTGCCAGCCGCCCGGCGCGGGGGACCTTCCAAGAGACCCAGTACTTC
TRBJ1-2,TRBV12-3/TRBV12-4,NA,many,CASSLGLNYGYTF,TGTGCCAGCAGCTTAGGTTTAAACTATGGCTACACCTTC
TRBJ1-2,TRBV29-1,NA,NA,CSVEDLMSNYGYTF,TGCAGCGTTGAAGATTTGATGTCTAACTATGGCTACACCTTC
TRBJ2-1,TRBV29-1,TRBD1,NA,CSVVRGQSYNEQFF,TGCAGCGTTGTCAGGGGGCAATCCTACAATGAGCAGTTCTTC
TRBJ1-2,TRBV6-5,NA,few,CATRDPAGYTF,TGTGCCACCAGAGATCCGGCGGGCTACACCTTC
TRBJ2-1,TRBV4-3,TRBD1,NA,CASSQARGTHPNEQFF,TGCGCCAGCAGCCAAGCCAGGGGGACCCACCCTAATGAGCAGTTCTTC
TRBJ2-1,TRBV4-1,TRBD2,few,CASSQIRTRTNEQFF,TGCGCCAGCAGCCAAATTAGGACTAGAACCAATGAGCAGTTCTTC
TRBJ1-1,TRBV29-1,NA,NA,CSVVSSIVWNTEAFF,TGCAGCGTTGTATCCTCGATAGTCTGGAACACTGAAGCTTTCTTT
TRBJ1-5,TRBV2,NA,NA,CASSVFGGRNQPQHF,TGTGCCAGCAGTGTGTTCGGGGGTCGCAATCAGCCCCAGCATTTT
TRBJ2-1,TRBV7-6,TRBD2,NA,CASRPSGGRNYNEQFF,TGTGCCAGCAGACCGAGCGGGGGGCGAAACTACAATGAGCAGTTCTTC